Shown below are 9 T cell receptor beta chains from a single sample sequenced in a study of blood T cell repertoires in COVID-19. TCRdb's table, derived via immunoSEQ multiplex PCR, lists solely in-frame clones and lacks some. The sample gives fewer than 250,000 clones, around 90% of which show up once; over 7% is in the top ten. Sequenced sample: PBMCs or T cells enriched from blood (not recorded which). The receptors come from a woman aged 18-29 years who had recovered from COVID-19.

CDR3: CSVQGREVAQSYEQYF. For the CDR3, the DNA is TGCAGCGTCCAAGGCAGGGAGGTAGCCCAATCCTACGAGCAGTACTTC. The gene calls are TRBV29-1 and TRBJ2-7; D possibly corresponds to TRBD2 (6 bases). Germline CDR1 is SQVTM and CDR2 is ANQGSEA. The CDR3 runs 16 residues. V lost 6 bases, J lost 1 base, and 22 bases lay in between.

As DNA, the CDR3 is TGTGCCAGCAGCCAAGCGCTAAAGGGGGAAAAACTGTTTTTT. It translates to CASSQALKGEKLFF. The rearrangement joins TRBV5-4 to TRBJ1-4; TRBD1 is a possible D gene (5 bases). V was pared by 4 bases and J by 8 bases, with 15 bases between. Germline assignment: CDR1 SGHNT and CDR2 YYREEE (reference sequence). The CDR3 extends over 14 amino acids.

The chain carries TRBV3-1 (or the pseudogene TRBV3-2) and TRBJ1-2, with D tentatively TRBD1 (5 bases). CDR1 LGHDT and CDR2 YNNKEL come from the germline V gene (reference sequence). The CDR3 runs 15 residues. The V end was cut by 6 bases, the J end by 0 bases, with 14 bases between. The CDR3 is CASSPARGANYGYTF. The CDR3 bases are TGTGCCAGCAGTCCAGCACGGGGGGCTAACTATGGCTACACCTTC.

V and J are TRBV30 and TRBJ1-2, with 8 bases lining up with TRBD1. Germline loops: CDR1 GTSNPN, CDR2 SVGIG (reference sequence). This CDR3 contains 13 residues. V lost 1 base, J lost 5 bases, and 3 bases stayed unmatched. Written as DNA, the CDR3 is TGTGCCTGGAGTGCGACAGGGGAATATGGCTACACCTTC. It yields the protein CAWSATGEYGYTF.

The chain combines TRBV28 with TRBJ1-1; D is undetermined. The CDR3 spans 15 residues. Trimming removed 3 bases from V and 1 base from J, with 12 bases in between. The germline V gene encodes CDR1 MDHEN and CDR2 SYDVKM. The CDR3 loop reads CASSFYSGGNTEAFF. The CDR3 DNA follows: TGTGCCAGCAGTTTCTACAGCGGTGGGAACACTGAAGCTTTCTTT.

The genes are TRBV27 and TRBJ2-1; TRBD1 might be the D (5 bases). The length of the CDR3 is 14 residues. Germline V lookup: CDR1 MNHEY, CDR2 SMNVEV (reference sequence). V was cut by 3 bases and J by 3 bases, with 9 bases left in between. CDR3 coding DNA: TGTGCCAGCAGTTTTGCCAGGGACTACAATGAGCAGTTCTTC. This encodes CASSFARDYNEQFF.

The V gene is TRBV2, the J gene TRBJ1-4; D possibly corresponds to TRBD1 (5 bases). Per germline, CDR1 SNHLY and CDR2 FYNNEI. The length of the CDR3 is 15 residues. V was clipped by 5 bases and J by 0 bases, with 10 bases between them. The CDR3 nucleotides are TGTGCCAGCAGTTCCCAGACAGCAACTAATGAAAAACTGTTTTTT. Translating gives CASSSQTATNEKLFF.

The CDR3 DNA reads TGTGCCAGCAGCTTAGCGGGGTTCGGCACTGAAGCTTTCTTT. This translates into CASSLAGFGTEAFF. The chain is built from TRBV11-2 and TRBJ1-1; D is unresolved. V was shortened by 1 base and J by 4 bases, with 10 bases between the two germline ends. CDR3 size: 14 residues. In germline, CDR1 is SGHAT, CDR2 FQNNGV.

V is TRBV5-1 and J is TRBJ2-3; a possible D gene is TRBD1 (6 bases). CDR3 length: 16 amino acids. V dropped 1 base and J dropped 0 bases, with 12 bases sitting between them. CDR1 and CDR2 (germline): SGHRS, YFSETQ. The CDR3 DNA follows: TGCGCCAGCAGCTTGTTGGGGGCAGGGAGCACAGATACGCAGTATTTT. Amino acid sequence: CASSLLGAGSTDTQYF.